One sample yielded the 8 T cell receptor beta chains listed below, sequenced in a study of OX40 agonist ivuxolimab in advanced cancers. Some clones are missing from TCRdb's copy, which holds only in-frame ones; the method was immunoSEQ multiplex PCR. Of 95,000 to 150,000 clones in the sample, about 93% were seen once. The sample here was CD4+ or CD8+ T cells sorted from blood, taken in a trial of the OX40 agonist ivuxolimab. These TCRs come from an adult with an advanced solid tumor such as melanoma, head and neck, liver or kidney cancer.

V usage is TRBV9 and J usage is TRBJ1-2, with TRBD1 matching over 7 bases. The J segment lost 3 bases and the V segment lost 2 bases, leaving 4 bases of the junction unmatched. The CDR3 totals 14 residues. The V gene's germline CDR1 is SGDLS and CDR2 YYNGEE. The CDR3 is CASSVGTGDYGYTF. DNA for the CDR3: TGTGCCAGCAGCGTCGGCACAGGGGACTATGGCTACACCTTC.

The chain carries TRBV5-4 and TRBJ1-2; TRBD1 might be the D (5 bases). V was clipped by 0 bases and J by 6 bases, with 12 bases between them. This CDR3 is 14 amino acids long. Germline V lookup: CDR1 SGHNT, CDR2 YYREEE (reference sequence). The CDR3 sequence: CASSLGGGYDGYTF. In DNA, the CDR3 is TGTGCCAGCAGCTTGGGCGGGGGTTATGATGGCTACACCTTC.

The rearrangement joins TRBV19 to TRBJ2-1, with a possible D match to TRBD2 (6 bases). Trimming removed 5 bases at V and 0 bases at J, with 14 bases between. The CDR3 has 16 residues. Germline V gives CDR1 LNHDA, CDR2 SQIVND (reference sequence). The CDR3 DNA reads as TGTGCCAGTAGTGCTCGGGACGGGAGCTCCTACAATGAGCAGTTCTTC. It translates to CASSARDGSSYNEQFF.

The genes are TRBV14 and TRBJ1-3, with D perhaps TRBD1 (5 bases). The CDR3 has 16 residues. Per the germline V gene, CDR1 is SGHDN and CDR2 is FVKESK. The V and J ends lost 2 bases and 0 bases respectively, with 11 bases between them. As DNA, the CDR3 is TGTGCCAGCAGCCAACACGGGGCCCTCTCTGGAAACACCATATATTTT. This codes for CASSQHGALSGNTIYF.

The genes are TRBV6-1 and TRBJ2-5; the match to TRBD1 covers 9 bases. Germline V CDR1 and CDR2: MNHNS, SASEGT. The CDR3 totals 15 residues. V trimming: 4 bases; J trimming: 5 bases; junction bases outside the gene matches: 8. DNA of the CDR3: TGTGCCAGCAGTGGAAAACAGGGGGCGGGGGAGACCCAGTACTTC. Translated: CASSGKQGAGETQYF.

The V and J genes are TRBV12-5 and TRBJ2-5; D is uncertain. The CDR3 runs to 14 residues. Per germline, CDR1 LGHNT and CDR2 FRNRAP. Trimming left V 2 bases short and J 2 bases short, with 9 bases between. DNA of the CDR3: TGTGCTAGTGGTTTGTCAGGTCGGCAAGAGACCCAGTACTTC. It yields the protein CASGLSGRQETQYF.

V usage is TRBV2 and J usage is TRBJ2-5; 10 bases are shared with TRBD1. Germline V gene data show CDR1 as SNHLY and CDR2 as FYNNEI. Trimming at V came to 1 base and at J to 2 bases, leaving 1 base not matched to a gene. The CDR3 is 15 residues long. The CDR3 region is CASSEGGQGQETQYF. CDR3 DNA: TGTGCCAGCAGTGAAGGGGGACAGGGGCAAGAGACCCAGTACTTC. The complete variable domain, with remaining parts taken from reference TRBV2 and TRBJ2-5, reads EPEVTQTPSHQVTQMGQEVILRCVPISNHLYFYWYRQILGQKVEFLVSFYNNEISEKSEIFDDQFSVERPDGSNFTLKIRSTKLEDSAMYFCASSEGGQGQETQYFGPGTRLLVL.

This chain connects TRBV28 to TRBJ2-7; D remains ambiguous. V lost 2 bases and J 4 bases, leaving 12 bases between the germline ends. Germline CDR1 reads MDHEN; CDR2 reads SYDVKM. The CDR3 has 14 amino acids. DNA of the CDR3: TGTGCCAGCAGTTTAGGGTCCCTACCTTACGAGCAGTACTTC. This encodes CASSLGSLPYEQYF.